This entry is about one T cell receptor (beta chain). This CDR3 has 13 amino acids. Germline V gene sequence: CDR1 SQVTM, CDR2 ANQGSEA. Trimming at V came to 7 bases and at J to 2 bases, leaving 7 bases not matched to a gene. Sequencing was performed with immunoSEQ multiplex PCR; in TCRdb, only in-frame clones are kept and a portion is missing. The repertoire consists of approximately 100,000 clones, with under 90% occurring once and the leading ten covering approximately 5%. This entry belongs to a study of T cell responses to AZD1222 COVID-19 vaccine. The material sequenced was peripheral blood, taken on day 0 of AZD1222 vaccination. The clonotype comes from an adult in good health. The chain has TRBV29-1 and TRBJ1-1; 7 nucleotides agree with TRBD1. Written as DNA, the CDR3 is TGCAGCGCCTGGGACAGAGGAAACACTGAAGCTTTCTTT. This translates into CSAWDRGNTEAFF.